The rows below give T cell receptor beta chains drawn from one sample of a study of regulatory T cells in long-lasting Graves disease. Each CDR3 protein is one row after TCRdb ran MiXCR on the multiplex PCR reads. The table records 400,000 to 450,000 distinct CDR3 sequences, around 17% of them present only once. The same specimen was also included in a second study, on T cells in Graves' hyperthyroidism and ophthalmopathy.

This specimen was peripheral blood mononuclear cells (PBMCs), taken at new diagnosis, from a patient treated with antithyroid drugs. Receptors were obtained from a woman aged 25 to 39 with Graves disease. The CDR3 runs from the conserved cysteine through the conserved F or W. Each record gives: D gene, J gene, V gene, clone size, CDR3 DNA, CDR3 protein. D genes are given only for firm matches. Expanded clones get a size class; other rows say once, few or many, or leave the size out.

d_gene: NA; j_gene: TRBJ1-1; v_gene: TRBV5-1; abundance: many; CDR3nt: TGTGCCAGCAGTTTGTCTGACAGGAACACTGAAGCTTTCTTT; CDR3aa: CASSLSDRNTEAFF
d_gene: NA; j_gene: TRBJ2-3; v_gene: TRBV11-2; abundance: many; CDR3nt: TGTGCCAGCAGCCGCCCTGTGACGGGAGCCTACCCATTAAGCACAGATACGCAGTATTTT; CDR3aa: CASSRPVTGAYPLSTDTQYF
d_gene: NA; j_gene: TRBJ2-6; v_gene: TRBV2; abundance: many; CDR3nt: TGTGCCAGCTCTCCATCCGCCAACGTCCTGACTTTC; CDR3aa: CASSPSANVLTF
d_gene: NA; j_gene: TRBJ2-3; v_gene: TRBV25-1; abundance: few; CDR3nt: TGTGCCAGCAGTGACAGGGGCACAGATACGCAGTATTTT; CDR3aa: CASSDRGTDTQYF
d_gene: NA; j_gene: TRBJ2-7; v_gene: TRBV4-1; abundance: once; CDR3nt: TGCGCCAGCAGCCAAGATAACGACGATCGATACGAGCAGTACTTC; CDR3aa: CASSQDNDDRYEQYF
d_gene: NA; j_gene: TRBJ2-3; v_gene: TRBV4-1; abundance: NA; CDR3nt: TGCGCCAGCAGCCAAGAAAATACGCAGTATTTT; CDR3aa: CASSQENTQYF
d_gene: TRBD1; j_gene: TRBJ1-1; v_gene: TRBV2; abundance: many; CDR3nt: TGTGCCAGCAGCGGACAGGTGAACACTGAAGCTTTCTTT; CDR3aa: CASSGQVNTEAFF
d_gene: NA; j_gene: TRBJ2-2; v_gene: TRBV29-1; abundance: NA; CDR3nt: TGCAGCGTTAACGCGAACACCGGGGAGCTGTTTTTT; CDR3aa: CSVNANTGELFF
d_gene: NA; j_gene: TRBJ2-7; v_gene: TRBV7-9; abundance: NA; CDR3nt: TGTGCCAGCAGCTTAGTGGGTAGCTGGATCCGGGACAATCCGTACTTC; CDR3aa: CASSLVGSWIRDNPYF
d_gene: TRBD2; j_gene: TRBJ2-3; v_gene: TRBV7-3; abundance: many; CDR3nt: TGCGCCAGCAGCCAATCCACTAGCGGGAACGCAGATACGCAGTATTTT; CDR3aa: CASSQSTSGNADTQYF
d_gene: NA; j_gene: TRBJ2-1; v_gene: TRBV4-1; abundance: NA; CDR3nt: TGCGCCAGCAGCGCCCGGTTGAACCTAGGGGAGCAGTTCTTC; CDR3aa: CASSARLNLGEQFF